Presented here are 22 T cell receptor beta chains from one specimen sequenced in a study of human T cells and chemical hapten exposure. Via MiXCR, TCRdb re-called the RACE reads, giving one row per CDR3 protein. The sample records just over 80,000 distinct CDR3 sequences, around 11% being singletons. Specified time point: patch test 1, 2 weeks after DPC sensitization. Treatment in this sample: therapeutic diphenylcyclopropenone sensitization with weekly scalp DPC. The specimen was whole blood, collected in connection with sensitization to the hapten diphenylcyclopropenone (DPC). The origin of the receptors is a woman between 45 and 65 years old with alopecia areata. Some clones in this sample may be carry-over from other donors' samples.

In this sample, this clonotype turned up many times. V and J are TRBV25-1 and TRBJ2-1; D is uncertain. CDR1 and CDR2 from the germline V gene are MGHDK and SYGVNS. The length of the CDR3 is 14 residues. Trimming stripped 7 bases from V and 4 bases from J, with 14 bases between. Here the CDR3 reads CASNGQIGYNEQFF. The CDR3 bases are TGTGCCAGCAACGGCCAGATAGGGTACAATGAGCAGTTCTTC.

The J gene is TRBJ2-7, the V gene TRBV28; D unresolved. The V and J ends lost 5 bases and 1 base respectively, with 9 bases between them. The germline gives CDR1 MDHEN, CDR2 SYDVKM. The CDR3 is made up of 13 amino acids. CDR3 DNA: TGTGCCAGCAGTAGTAGGGTATCCTACGAGCAGTACTTC. Translation: CASSSRVSYEQYF.

This clonotype was counted only a few times. The V gene is TRBV29-1, the J gene TRBJ2-1; TRBD2 matches at 8 bases. Trimming cost V 0 bases and J 8 bases; bases outside gene matches: 9. The CDR3 spans 15 residues. Per the germline V gene, CDR1 is SQVTM and CDR2 is ANQGSEA. Written as DNA, the CDR3 is TGCAGCGTTGAAGATGGGACTAGGGGGGTCGATGAGCAGTTCTTC. Protein: CSVEDGTRGVDEQFF.

The sample holds a few counts of this clonotype. The rearrangement joins TRBV19 to TRBJ2-7; possibly TRBD1 for D (6 bases). CDR3 size: 13 residues. Germline loops: CDR1 LNHDA, CDR2 SQIVND (reference sequence). V dropped 3 bases and J dropped 12 bases, with 18 bases sitting between them. CDR3 protein: CASSMADRPGLYF. Written as DNA, the CDR3 is TGTGCCAGTAGTATGGCTGACAGGCCAGGTTTGTACTTC.

This clonotype showed up many times. The rearrangement uses TRBV7-2 and TRBJ1-5; D may be TRBD1 (5 bases). The length of the CDR3 is 15 residues. The germline gives CDR1 SGHTA, CDR2 FQGNSA. V lost 5 bases and J 1 base, leaving 12 bases between the germline ends. The CDR3 reads CASSTETASNQPQHF. The CDR3, as DNA: TGTGCCAGCAGCACAGAGACAGCGAGCAATCAGCCCCAGCATTTT.

At least ten counts were recorded for this clonotype. The chain is built from TRBV6-5 and TRBJ2-7; 12 bases agree with TRBD1. The CDR3 has 15 amino acids. The J segment lost 2 bases and the V segment lost 6 bases, leaving 5 bases of the junction unmatched. The germline V gene encodes CDR1 MNHEY and CDR2 SVGAGI. The CDR3 DNA sequence: TGTGCCAGCAGAGGGACAGGGGGCCTAGCCTACGAGCAGTACTTC. This encodes CASRGTGGLAYEQYF.

The rearrangement joins TRBV7-8 to TRBJ2-7, with D perhaps TRBD2 (5 bases). Germline CDR1 and CDR2: SGHVS and FQNEAQ. The length of the CDR3 is 13 residues. V gave up 4 bases and J gave up 3 bases, with 10 bases separating them. CDR3 sequence: CASSWETLYEQYF. The CDR3 nucleotides are TGTGCCAGCAGCTGGGAGACACTCTACGAGCAGTACTTC.

Many counts were recorded for this clonotype. Written as DNA, the CDR3 is TGTGCCACCCGGGGGGGTCTTAATGAAAAACTGTTTTTT. Its protein product is CATRGGLNEKLFF. This chain connects TRBV10-3 to TRBJ1-4, with D perhaps matching TRBD1 (5 bases). V dropped 10 bases and J dropped 4 bases, with 13 bases sitting between them. The CDR3 consists of 13 residues. Germline CDR1 reads ENHRY; CDR2 reads SYGVKD.

This rearrangement joins TRBV5-1 to TRBJ2-1; TRBD2 agrees at 8 bases. After removal of 3 bases from V and 1 base from J, the junction contained 12 bases not matched to a gene. Germline V CDR1 and CDR2: SGHRS, YFSETQ. This CDR3 is 18 amino acids long. The CDR3 is CASSSSYPGGASYNEQFF. The CDR3 nucleotides are TGCGCCAGCAGCTCCTCCTATCCCGGGGGGGCATCCTACAATGAGCAGTTCTTC.

Ten or more counts support this clonotype. The genes are TRBV10-1 and TRBJ2-5, with 8 bases matching TRBD1. V shed 9 bases and J 2 bases; nucleotides not matched to a gene: 5. CDR1 is WNHNN and CDR2 is SYGVQD in the germline V gene (reference sequence). This CDR3 has 13 amino acids. Here the CDR3 DNA reads TGCGCCAGTCTTGACAGGGGTCAAGAGACCCAGTACTTC. Protein: CASLDRGQETQYF.

This clonotype was detected ten times or more. This rearrangement joins TRBV10-2 to TRBJ2-5, with D maybe TRBD2 (5 bases). Germline values: CDR1 WSHSY, CDR2 SAAADI. The CDR3 runs 12 residues. The germline V and J ends were trimmed by 9 bases and 1 base, with 9 bases remaining between them. The CDR3 coding sequence is TGCGCCAGTCGGGATCTCCAAGAGACCCAGTACTTC. Translating gives CASRDLQETQYF.

This clonotype showed up just a few times. V usage is TRBV29-1 and J usage is TRBJ2-1; no reliable D call. V shed 0 bases and J shed 2 bases, with 5 bases lying between them. Germline CDR1 reads SQVTM; CDR2 reads ANQGSEA. CDR3 length equals 13 residues. CDR3 DNA: TGCAGCGTTGAAGATGGTGCCTACAATGAGCAGTTCTTC. Translating it yields CSVEDGAYNEQFF.

In its sample, this clonotype was seen many times. CDR3 residues: CSARDPAGVVDTQYF. Here the CDR3 DNA reads TGCAGTGCTAGAGATCCAGCGGGAGTTGTAGATACGCAGTATTTT. The chain joins TRBV20-1 to TRBJ2-3; TRBD2 matches 8 bases. Germline CDR1 is DFQATT and CDR2 is SNEGSKA (reference sequence). The CDR3 extends over 15 amino acids. Trimming took 0 bases from V and 5 from J; bases not matched to a gene: 7.

This clonotype has only a few counts. V gene TRBV28 combines with J gene TRBJ2-2; D tentatively reads TRBD1 or TRBD2 (5 bases each). The germline V gene has CDR1 MDHEN and CDR2 SYDVKM. Trimming left V 4 bases short and J 10 bases short, with 10 bases between. This CDR3 is built from 12 residues. CDR3 residues: CASSSGTKELFF. The DNA of the CDR3 is TGTGCCAGCAGTTCAGGGACGAAGGAGCTGTTTTTT. Drawing the rest from reference TRBV28 and TRBJ2-2, the complete variable domain is DVKVTQSSRYLVKRTGEKVFLECVQDMDHENMFWYRQDPGLGLRLIYFSYDVKMKEKGDIPEGYSVSREKKERFSLILESASTNQTSMYLCASSSGTKELFFGEGSRLTVL.

CDR3 loop: CASSQDPGHNGYTF. The DNA of the CDR3 is TGTGCCAGCAGCCAAGATCCAGGGCATAACGGCTACACCTTC. The V and J genes are TRBV14 and TRBJ1-2; possibly TRBD1 for D (5 bases). The length of the CDR3 is 14 residues. V was clipped by 0 bases and J by 8 bases, with 13 bases between them. Germline V gene data show CDR1 as SGHDN and CDR2 as FVKESK.

This clonotype has ten or more counts. CDR3 DNA sequence: TGTGCCAGCAGCTTAGCAGCCTACAATGAGCAGTTCTTC. This encodes CASSLAAYNEQFF. This chain connects TRBV7-9 to TRBJ2-1; D unresolved. Germline V gene data show CDR1 as SEHNR and CDR2 as FQNEAQ (reference sequence). The CDR3 extends over 13 amino acids. The V gene lost 0 bases and the J gene lost 2 bases, with 2 bases spanning the gap.

This clonotype was recorded at least ten times. The chain links TRBV18 to TRBJ1-5, with D uncertain. V lost 4 bases to trimming and J lost 0 bases, with 7 bases between them. CDR3 length: 14 amino acids. Per germline, CDR1 KGHSH and CDR2 LQKENI. The CDR3 DNA sequence: TGTGCCAGCTCACGACCGAATAGCAATCAGCCCCAGCATTTT. This codes for CASSRPNSNQPQHF.

The chain is built from TRBV5-4 and TRBJ2-1, with TRBD2 as a possible D gene (5 bases). The length of the CDR3 is 14 residues. Trimming stripped 4 bases from V and 4 bases from J, with 12 bases between. In germline, CDR1 is SGHNT, CDR2 YYREEE (reference sequence). The CDR3 nucleotides are TGTGCCAGCAGCCAACCTCCGGGGTACAATGAGCAGTTCTTC. It is translated as CASSQPPGYNEQFF.

This clonotype was picked up a small number of times. This chain joins TRBV6-1 and TRBJ1-6; 8 nucleotides match TRBD1. Germline CDR1 reads MNHNS; CDR2 reads SASEGT. The ends lost 3 bases at V and 5 bases at J; junction bases unmatched: 9. The CDR3 is 17 residues long. This chain's CDR3 is CASSDRSRTGNNSPLHF. The CDR3 DNA reads TGTGCCAGCAGTGATCGGTCCAGGACAGGGAATAATTCACCCCTCCACTTT.

This clonotype was observed at least ten times. V and J are TRBV28 and TRBJ2-4; TRBD1 aligns across 7 bases. Germline CDR1 MDHEN, CDR2 SYDVKM. J lost 6 bases, V lost 0 bases, and 5 bases had no gene match. The CDR3 runs 15 residues. The CDR3 DNA reads TGTGCCAGCAGTTTATGGGGGACAGTCCCAAACATTCAGTACTTC. Translation gives CASSLWGTVPNIQYF.

This clonotype was found many times. The chain uses TRBV28 and TRBJ1-1, with D hard to call. This CDR3 has 15 residues. V was shortened by 6 bases and J by 1 base, with 15 bases between the two germline ends. Germline V gene sequence: CDR1 MDHEN, CDR2 SYDVKM. Written as DNA, the CDR3 is TGTGCCAGCAGCCCCACCCTTACGAAGAACACTGAAGCTTTCTTT. Protein product: CASSPTLTKNTEAFF.

This clonotype was seen a few times. In nucleotides, the CDR3 is TGCGCCAGCAGCCAGGGACAGGGAAAAGGTGGCTACACCTTC. Its translation: CASSQGQGKGGYTF. The chain links TRBV5-1 to TRBJ1-2, with 9 positions matching TRBD1. The CDR3 has 14 residues. In germline, CDR1 is SGHRS, CDR2 YFSETQ. Germline trimming cut 4 bases from V and 7 bases from J; bases unmatched to any gene: 8.